The rows below give T cell receptor beta chains drawn from one sample of a study of early T cells in non-severe SARS-CoV-2 infection. TCRdb called the 5' RACE reads again in MiXCR, with one record for every CDR3 protein. The table includes 70,000 to 75,000 distinct CDR3 sequences, roughly 13% detected once. Sequenced sample: whole blood. The receptor source for this set is an adult who was a healthcare worker with PCR-confirmed SARS-CoV-2 infection or an uninfected control (not recorded which). Both conserved end residues are part of each CDR3. A D gene is named only where the DNA matches it firmly. Not all rows give a size; the values are once, few, many and, for expanded clones, a class.

clone size: .
J gene: TRBJ1-6
D gene: .
V gene: TRBV7-3
CDR3 protein: CASSLSGSNNSPLHF
CDR3 DNA: TGTGCCAGCAGCTTATCTGGCAGTAATAATTCACCCCTCCACTTT

clone size: few
J gene: TRBJ2-3
D gene: .
V gene: TRBV11-1
CDR3 protein: CASSFGAGPTDTQYF
CDR3 DNA: TGTGCCAGCAGCTTCGGGGCAGGGCCCACAGATACGCAGTATTTT

clone size: .
J gene: TRBJ2-7
D gene: .
V gene: TRBV5-1
CDR3 protein: CASSFGHGSSYEQYF
CDR3 DNA: TGCGCCAGCAGCTTTGGACATGGGAGCTCCTACGAGCAGTACTTC

clone size: .
J gene: TRBJ2-1
D gene: TRBD2
V gene: TRBV30
CDR3 protein: CAWSVNGGAYEQFF
CDR3 DNA: TGTGCCTGGAGTGTAAACGGGGGGGCATATGAGCAGTTCTTC

clone size: once
J gene: TRBJ2-5
D gene: TRBD2
V gene: TRBV29-1
CDR3 protein: CSVGVAGGETQYF
CDR3 DNA: TGCAGCGTCGGGGTTGCGGGGGGAGAGACCCAGTACTTC

clone size: few
J gene: TRBJ2-3
D gene: TRBD1
V gene: TRBV6-6
CDR3 protein: CASSYQSRQGIMEDTQYF
CDR3 DNA: TGTGCCAGCAGTTACCAATCCAGACAGGGAATTATGGAAGATACGCAGTATTTT

clone size: few
J gene: TRBJ2-7
D gene: TRBD1
V gene: TRBV2
CDR3 protein: CASSSDRGSYEQYF
CDR3 DNA: TGTGCCAGCAGTTCCGACAGGGGATCCTACGAGCAGTACTTC

clone size: .
J gene: TRBJ2-7
D gene: .
V gene: TRBV29-1
CDR3 protein: CSVEGASGGYYEQYF
CDR3 DNA: TGCAGCGTTGAAGGTGCCTCGGGGGGCTACTACGAGCAGTACTTC

clone size: medium-sized
J gene: TRBJ1-2
D gene: .
V gene: TRBV29-1
CDR3 protein: CSVEEGPGRGYTF
CDR3 DNA: TGCAGCGTTGAAGAGGGTCCAGGGCGAGGCTACACCTTC

clone size: few
J gene: TRBJ1-2
D gene: .
V gene: TRBV3-1
CDR3 protein: CASSQVGDYGYTF
CDR3 DNA: TGTGCCAGCAGCCAAGTAGGAGACTATGGCTACACCTTC

clone size: few
J gene: TRBJ1-4
D gene: .
V gene: TRBV28
CDR3 protein: CASQTPGVNEKLFF
CDR3 DNA: TGTGCCAGCCAAACACCGGGGGTAAATGAAAAACTGTTTTTT

clone size: few
J gene: TRBJ1-1
D gene: .
V gene: TRBV27
CDR3 protein: CASSPGQLTEAFF
CDR3 DNA: TGTGCCAGCAGCCCCGGACAGTTAACTGAAGCTTTCTTT

clone size: .
J gene: TRBJ1-4
D gene: .
V gene: TRBV5-1
CDR3 protein: CASSGSSNNEKLFF
CDR3 DNA: TGCGCCAGCAGCGGTAGCAGTAATAATGAAAAACTGTTTTTT

clone size: few
J gene: TRBJ1-2
D gene: .
V gene: TRBV6-1
CDR3 protein: CASSGHVDPLTNYGYTF
CDR3 DNA: TGTGCCAGCAGTGGTCATGTGGACCCACTAACTAACTATGGCTACACCTTC

clone size: few
J gene: TRBJ1-1
D gene: .
V gene: TRBV27
CDR3 protein: CAIRASFGTEAFF
CDR3 DNA: TGTGCCATCAGGGCCTCCTTCGGCACTGAAGCTTTCTTT

clone size: .
J gene: TRBJ2-2
D gene: .
V gene: TRBV6-5
CDR3 protein: CASSYGQGSAGELFF
CDR3 DNA: TGTGCCAGCAGTTACGGGCAGGGAAGTGCCGGGGAGCTGTTTTTT

clone size: many
J gene: TRBJ1-1
D gene: .
V gene: TRBV6-1
CDR3 protein: CASSEGAELGEAFF
CDR3 DNA: TGTGCCAGCAGTGAAGGGGCAGAGCTAGGTGAAGCTTTCTTT

clone size: .
J gene: TRBJ1-4
D gene: .
V gene: TRBV7-2
CDR3 protein: CASSSHAGKSYF
CDR3 DNA: TGTGCCAGCAGCTCCCACGCGGGGAAGTCATATTTT

clone size: medium-sized
J gene: TRBJ1-2
D gene: .
V gene: TRBV3-1
CDR3 protein: CASSKHYYGYTF
CDR3 DNA: TGTGCCAGCAGTAAGCACTACTATGGCTACACCTTC

clone size: many
J gene: TRBJ2-3
D gene: .
V gene: TRBV28
CDR3 protein: CASRASEVTQYF
CDR3 DNA: TGTGCCAGCAGGGCTTCTGAGGTTACGCAGTATTTT

clone size: .
J gene: TRBJ1-4
D gene: .
V gene: TRBV2
CDR3 protein: CASSGGSREKLFF
CDR3 DNA: TGTGCCAGCAGTGGGGGTTCCCGAGAAAAACTGTTTTTT

clone size: .
J gene: TRBJ2-7
D gene: .
V gene: TRBV5-6
CDR3 protein: CASSSIEGEQYF
CDR3 DNA: TGTGCCAGCAGCTCCATCGAGGGGGAGCAGTACTTC

clone size: .
J gene: TRBJ2-2
D gene: TRBD1
V gene: TRBV18
CDR3 protein: CASSPTGGQNTGELFF
CDR3 DNA: TGTGCCAGCTCACCCACAGGGGGCCAGAACACCGGGGAGCTGTTTTTT

clone size: few
J gene: TRBJ2-5
D gene: TRBD1
V gene: TRBV5-1
CDR3 protein: CASSSPQGKETQYF
CDR3 DNA: TGCGCCAGCAGCTCTCCACAGGGGAAAGAGACCCAGTACTTC

clone size: many
J gene: TRBJ1-5
D gene: TRBD1
V gene: TRBV20-1
CDR3 protein: CSATTGAGNQPQHF
CDR3 DNA: TGCAGTGCAACGACAGGGGCTGGGAATCAGCCCCAGCATTTT

clone size: .
J gene: TRBJ1-1
D gene: .
V gene: TRBV5-1
CDR3 protein: CASSLDMTGNTEAFF
CDR3 DNA: TGCGCCAGCAGCTTGGATATGACGGGGAACACTGAAGCTTTCTTT

clone size: .
J gene: TRBJ2-5
D gene: .
V gene: TRBV29-1
CDR3 protein: CSVEALPTETQYF
CDR3 DNA: TGCAGCGTTGAAGCTCTCCCGACAGAGACCCAGTACTTC

clone size: few
J gene: TRBJ2-7
D gene: TRBD1
V gene: TRBV5-5
CDR3 protein: CASSYWTGPYEQYF
CDR3 DNA: TGTGCCAGCAGCTATTGGACAGGTCCCTACGAGCAGTACTTC